Described below is a single T cell receptor beta chain sequence and its context. The CDR3 is 16 amino acids. Trimming cost V 5 bases and J 5 bases; bases outside gene matches: 13. Germline V CDR1 and CDR2: SGHTA, FQGNSA. This record comes from a study of blood T cells in healthy people across ages. A second PCR of about 6 to 11 cycles used a sample-barcoded 5' primer and a J-beta primer mix. TCRdb re-called the 5' RACE reads with MiXCR, one entry per CDR3 protein. The sample records about 830,000 distinct CDR3 sequences, approximately 65% being singletons. Sequences were obtained from blood. The chain couples TRBV7-2 to TRBJ2-3, with 7 nucleotides matching TRBD2. The receptor comes from a young man in good health. The DNA of the CDR3 is TGTGCCAGCAGCGTGTTGGTCCGACGCGGGGGAGATACGCAGTATTTT. As protein: CASSVLVRRGGDTQYF.